This record concerns one TCR beta chain sequence. This sample was taken from a study of blood T cell repertoires in COVID-19. Trimming cost V 1 base and J 5 bases, with 8 bases left between them. Germline V CDR1 and CDR2: SEHNR, FQNEAQ (reference sequence). CDR3 size: 13 residues. TCRdb's copy holds only in-frame clones and misses some; the assay was immunoSEQ multiplex PCR. The data hold about 200,000 clones, with around nine tenths observed a single time. The rearrangement links TRBV7-9 to TRBJ1-2, with D perhaps TRBD1 (5 bases). Sequencing was performed on peripheral blood. The receptor was isolated from a man in his sixties who had recovered from COVID-19. The CDR3 loop is CASSLDGTYGYTF. The DNA of the CDR3 is TGTGCCAGCAGCTTAGACGGGACTTATGGCTACACCTTC.